These T cell receptor beta chains were read from a single sample in a study of beta chain features in type 1 diabetes. Sequencing used immunoSEQ multiplex PCR; TCRdb keeps in-frame clones, though not all of them. The sample has about 360,000 clones, roughly 13% seen once; the top ten hold around 0.015%. The sample taken for sequencing was naive CD4+ T cells from blood. Receptors were obtained from a man between 18 and 35 years old in good health. The CDR3 runs from the conserved cysteine through the conserved F or W. The D gene is left open where the match is weak. Rows give clone size only sometimes, using once, few, many, or a class for an expanded clone.

>TRBD1|TRBV15|few|TRBJ1-1
TGTGCCACCAGCAGAAGGACAGGGAACACTGAAGCTTTCTTT
CATSRRTGNTEAFF
>-|TRBV5-1|few|TRBJ1-4
TGCGCCAGCAGCTCCCAGGGCAGGGCTAATGAAAAACTGTTTTTT
CASSSQGRANEKLFF
>-|TRBV7-2|-|TRBJ2-3
TGTGCCAGCAGCCCTAGCACAGATACGCAGTATTTT
CASSPSTDTQYF
>-|TRBV5-4|-|TRBJ2-2
TGTGCCAGCAGCTTGGCGAGGACTTTAACCGGGGAGCTGTTTTTT
CASSLARTLTGELFF
>TRBD2|TRBV5-4|once|TRBJ2-5
TGTGCCAGCAGCTTGACTAGCGGGGGGGGTGGGACCCAGTACTTC
CASSLTSGGGGTQYF
>TRBD1|TRBV11-2|-|TRBJ2-7
TGTGCCAGCAGCCCAAGAGAGGGGGCCTCCTACGAGCAGTACTTC
CASSPREGASYEQYF
>-|TRBV6-5|few|TRBJ1-4
TGTGCCAGCAGTTACTCGATATCTTTGCGTGATGAAAAACTGTTTTTT
CASSYSISLRDEKLFF
>-|TRBV18|-|TRBJ1-3
TGTGCCAGCTCACCTCGGACAGAAACTACCTCTGGAAACACCATATATTTT
CASSPRTETTSGNTIYF
>TRBD2|TRBV4-2|-|TRBJ2-3
TGTGCCAGCAGCCAAGATTACGGACCTAGCGGGAGTGGGGATACGCAGTATTTT
CASSQDYGPSGSGDTQYF
>-|TRBV28|-|TRBJ1-5
TGTGCCAGCAGCCCCCGTGAGTGGTATAGCAATCAGCCCCAGCATTTT
CASSPREWYSNQPQHF
>-|TRBV4-1|-|TRBJ1-5
TGCGCCAGCAGCCCAGTTGGGGAGGACCAGCCCCAGCATTTT
CASSPVGEDQPQHF
>TRBD1|TRBV5-4|-|TRBJ1-2
TGTGCCAGCAGCTTACAGGGGCTCAACTATGGCTACACCTTC
CASSLQGLNYGYTF
>TRBD1|TRBV30|-|TRBJ2-5
TGTGCCTGGAGTGTAAGCGGCAGGGGGTTTAAGACCCAGTACTTC
CAWSVSGRGFKTQYF
>TRBD1|TRBV6-5|few|TRBJ2-7
TGTGCCAGCAGGATGGGACAGGGGGCCTACGAGCAGTACTTC
CASRMGQGAYEQYF
>TRBD1|TRBV7-8|-|TRBJ1-2
TGTGCCAGCAGCTTAGCCGGGAGACAGGGCGGCTACACCTTC
CASSLAGRQGGYTF
>-|TRBV5-1|few|TRBJ1-1
TGCGCCAGCAGCTCCTACCGGGGAGGGGAAACTGAAGCTTTCTTT
CASSSYRGGETEAFF
>TRBD1|TRBV6-5|few|TRBJ2-7
TGTGCCAGCAGTTACCCCGCGACAGGGGGAAGCTACGAGCAGTACTTC
CASSYPATGGSYEQYF
>-|TRBV15|-|TRBJ1-4
TGTGCCACCAGCAGAGAGAGCGAGGAAAAACTGTTTTTT
CATSRESEEKLFF
>-|TRBV7-9|-|TRBJ1-5
TGTGCCAGCAGCTCAAACGCAGGGTTTCAGCCCCAGCATTTT
CASSSNAGFQPQHF
>-|TRBV5-1|-|TRBJ2-5
TGCGCCAGCAGCCGTCGGGAGACCCAGTACTTC
CASSRRETQYF
>-|TRBV9|few|TRBJ1-4
TGTGCCAGCAGCGTCGCAACTAATGAAAAACTGTTTTTT
CASSVATNEKLFF
>-|TRBV7-2|few|TRBJ2-7
TGTGCCAGCAGCTTAGGTGGGCGGGACTTCTCCTACGAGCAGTACTTC
CASSLGGRDFSYEQYF
>-|TRBV4-3|few|TRBJ2-7
TGCGCCAGCAGCCAAGGACGGAGCTCCTACGAGCAGTACTTC
CASSQGRSSYEQYF
>-|TRBV30|-|TRBJ1-2
TGTGCCTGGAGCGGGTATTCTAACTATGGCTACACCTTC
CAWSGYSNYGYTF
>-|TRBV7-9|few|TRBJ2-3
TGTGCCAGCAGTCGCGCCCCCCGGGGTGGCACAGATACGCAGTATTTT
CASSRAPRGGTDTQYF
>-|TRBV7-9|-|TRBJ2-4
TGTGCCAGCAGCTTAGAACAGGAGGGCATTCAGTACTTC
CASSLEQEGIQYF
>-|TRBV19|-|TRBJ2-5
TGTGCCCTTACAAAGGAGACCCAGTACTTC
CALTKETQYF
>-|TRBV19|-|TRBJ2-7
TGTGCCAGTAGTTCCTCAGGAGGGTCCTACGAGCAGTACTTC
CASSSSGGSYEQYF
>TRBD1|TRBV7-9|-|TRBJ1-1
TGTGCCAGCAGCTTTTGGGACAGGAACACTGAAGCTTTCTTT
CASSFWDRNTEAFF
>-|TRBV29-1|few|TRBJ1-1
TGCAGCGTTCACATGAACACTGAAGCTTTCTTT
CSVHMNTEAFF
>-|TRBV30|few|TRBJ2-7
TGTGCCTGGAGCCTTTTCGGCACAGGGACCTACGAGCAGTACTTC
CAWSLFGTGTYEQYF
>-|TRBV4-2|-|TRBJ2-2
TGTGCCAGCAGCCAGCCGGAGCCCAACACCGGGGAGCTGTTTTTT
CASSQPEPNTGELFF
>-|TRBV30|few|TRBJ1-4
TGTGCCTGGAGTGTAAGGCGGGCGTTACAAGTTAATGAAAAACTGTTTTTT
CAWSVRRALQVNEKLFF
>TRBD1|TRBV18|few|TRBJ2-6
TGTGCCAGCTCACCCCCAGACAGGGGAGCTGGGGCCAACGTCCTGACTTTC
CASSPPDRGAGANVLTF
>-|TRBV25-1|-|TRBJ1-4
TGTGCCAGCAGTGAACTGGCAGCGATTGAAAAACTGTTTTTT
CASSELAAIEKLFF
>-|TRBV9|many|TRBJ1-1
TGTGCCAGCAGCGTAGCGGGGAACACTGAAGCTTTCTTT
CASSVAGNTEAFF
>-|TRBV28|few|TRBJ1-6
TGTGCCAGCAGTCCACCATACCGTTCGGGTTCACCCCTCCACTTT
CASSPPYRSGSPLHF
>TRBD2|TRBV7-2|few|TRBJ2-7
TGTGCCAGCAGCCAGCGGGATGCCGGCGACGAGCAGTACTTC
CASSQRDAGDEQYF
>TRBD1|TRBV28|few|TRBJ2-1
TGTGCCAGCAGTTCCTGGGGGGACAGGGGATACAATGAGCAGTTCTTC
CASSSWGDRGYNEQFF
>TRBD1|TRBV28|-|TRBJ1-5
TGTGCCAGCAGCCTAGACAGGGCCTTGTATCAGCCCCAGCATTTT
CASSLDRALYQPQHF
>TRBD1|TRBV5-1|few|TRBJ1-5
TGCGCCAGCAGCTTGGGGGGGACAGGGGTGAATCAGCCCCAGCATTTT
CASSLGGTGVNQPQHF